The sequence of this T cell receptor beta chain was determined in a study of T cell changes during pregnancy in multiple sclerosis. Profiling relied on immunoSEQ multiplex PCR, and the TCRdb table lists in-frame clones only, not all of them. The sample lists under 75,000 clones, approximately 95% occurring once. Germline-derived CDR1 and CDR2 are SGDLS and YYNGEE. The V end lost 4 bases, the J end lost 0 bases, and 11 bases lay between the germline ends. The CDR3 is 15 amino acids. The sample holds one count of this clone. This rearrangement joins TRBV9 to TRBJ1-5, with a possible D match to TRBD1 (5 bases). This sequence was found in a female donor with multiple sclerosis, enrolled in a pregnancy study. The input for sequencing was CD8+ T cells from peripheral blood mononuclear cells, taken in the second trimester of pregnancy. The CDR3 DNA follows: TGTGCCAGCAGCTATGGGGGGAATAGCAATCAGCCCCAGCATTTT. Translated, it gives CASSYGGNSNQPQHF. Full variable domain (rest looked up from reference TRBV9 and TRBJ1-5): DSGVTQTPKHLITATGQRVTLRCSPRSGDLSVYWYQQSLDQGLQFLIQYYNGEERAKGNILERFSAQQFPDLHSELNLSSLELGDSALYFCASSYGGNSNQPQHFGDGTRLSIL.